Below, one T cell receptor (beta chain) is given with its context. Its antigen is unknown. The sample comes from a study of T-cell memory formation after mild COVID-19. Findings and limits, study-wide: Some clones that responded turned up in pre-infection memory, which suggests that cross-reactive memory joined in. Clonal second-wave expansions that peaked on day 37 had unconfirmed SARS-CoV-2 specificity. Day 15 to 85 contracting clones showed balanced CD4/CD8; later expanders leaned CD4+.

5'RACE with constant-segment primers yielded barcoded, UMI-tagged TCR alpha and TCR beta cDNA libraries. MiXCR, run by TCRdb on the 5' RACE reads, gives a single entry per CDR3 protein. Among approximately 490,000 distinct CDR3 sequences, about a fifth were seen once, and the ten largest hold 9.5% to 15%. The CDR3 is 14 amino acids. Germline lookup yields CDR1 SEHNR and CDR2 FQNEAQ (reference sequence). The V segment lost 4 bases and the J segment 4 bases; nucleotides outside the gene matches: 5. The V gene is TRBV7-9, the J gene TRBJ1-1; 8 nucleotides agree with TRBD1. The specimen was PBMCs or a T cell subset sorted from them (not recorded which). The TCR sequence derives from an adult woman who had mild COVID-19 (a few samples of this study predate the infection). Cell type and time point are not known. This chain's CDR3 is CASSSQGAFTEAFF. DNA of the CDR3: TGTGCCAGCAGCTCCCAGGGGGCGTTCACTGAAGCTTTCTTT. Combining the CDR3 with reference TRBV7-9 and TRBJ1-1 gives the whole variable domain DTGVSQNPRHKITKRGQNVTFRCDPISEHNRLYWYRQTLGQGPEFLTYFQNEAQLEKSRLLSDRFSAERPKGSFSTLEIQRTEQGDSAMYLCASSSQGAFTEAFFGQGTRLTVV.